This T cell receptor (beta chain) was profiled in a study of OX40 agonist ivuxolimab in advanced cancers. Notes on the study in general: Among the lowest levels of clonal expansion were found in partial responders at 0.1-3.0 mg/kg. Mean expanded clone counts were higher in CD8+ than CD4+ T cells. Which antigen the expanded peripheral T cells recognized is unknown.

With regard to this clone: Its antigen is not known.

Samples were taken at baseline and on day 1 of cycles 4 and 7. The germline V and J ends were trimmed by 4 bases and 4 bases, with 14 bases remaining between them. CDR1 and CDR2 (germline): SGHRS, YFSETQ. This CDR3 region has 14 residues. Sequenced by immunoSEQ multiplex PCR; TCRdb stores in-frame clones only, minus some. The repertoire holds around 13,000 clones, with 67% as singletons. The receptor comes from an adult with an advanced solid tumor such as melanoma, head and neck, liver or kidney cancer. The V gene is TRBV5-1, the J gene TRBJ1-1; no firm D call. Here the sequenced sample was CD4+ or CD8+ T cells sorted from blood, taken in a trial of the OX40 agonist ivuxolimab. The DNA of the CDR3 is TGCGCCAGCAGCGAAGGATTCGGCAGCACTGAAGCTTTCTTT. Its translation: CASSEGFGSTEAFF. Together with reference TRBV5-1 and TRBJ1-1, the CDR3 gives the full variable domain: KAGVTQTPRYLIKTRGQQVTLSCSPISGHRSVSWYQQTPGQGLQFLFEYFSETQRNKGNFPGRFSGRQFSNSRSEMNVSTLELGDSALYLCASSEGFGSTEAFFGQGTRLTVV.